Each of the 10 T cell receptor beta chains below was sequenced from the same sample in a study of blood T cell repertoires in COVID-19. Produced via immunoSEQ multiplex PCR; TCRdb's table is partial and in-frame only. Altogether around 72,000 clones are present, approximately 82% being singletons, with the ten largest covering roughly 20%. The sequenced material came from peripheral blood. The receptor source for this set is a woman of 80 years or more with acute or convalescent COVID-19.

CDR3 DNA: TGTGCCAGCAGCCAAGGTACAGCCTCTGGGGCCAACGTCCTGACTTTC. This translates into CASSQGTASGANVLTF. The chain carries TRBV3-1 (or the pseudogene TRBV3-2) and TRBJ2-6; D is undetermined. CDR1 and CDR2 (germline): LGHDT, YNNKEL (reference sequence). The length of the CDR3 is 16 residues. V lost 1 base and J 0 bases, leaving 7 bases between the germline ends.

CDR3 sequence reads: CASSPRDQAREVTGELFF. The DNA for the CDR3 is TGTGCCAGCTCACCGAGGGACCAGGCGCGGGAGGTCACCGGGGAGCTGTTTTTT. The chain has TRBV18 and TRBJ2-2; TRBD2 agrees at 8 bases. The CDR3 runs 18 residues. V lost 3 bases to trimming and J lost 4 bases; unmatched junction nucleotides: 13. Germline CDR1 KGHSH, CDR2 LQKENI.

The gene calls are TRBV2 and TRBJ1-4, with 8 positions matching TRBD1. CDR3 size: 15 residues. Trimming at V came to 7 bases and at J to 7 bases, leaving 11 bases not matched to a gene. The germline V gene encodes CDR1 SNHLY and CDR2 FYNNEI. The CDR3 region is CASKPTRGRVEKLFF. Written as DNA, the CDR3 is TGTGCCAGCAAACCGACCAGGGGGCGCGTTGAAAAACTGTTTTTT. Variable domain in full (rest from reference TRBV2 and TRBJ1-4): EPEVTQTPSHQVTQMGQEVILRCVPISNHLYFYWYRQILGQKVEFLVSFYNNEISEKSEIFDDQFSVERPDGSNFTLKIRSTKLEDSAMYFCASKPTRGRVEKLFFGSGTQLSVL.

The rearrangement uses TRBV27 and TRBJ2-5; 7 bases line up with TRBD2. The germline V gene encodes CDR1 MNHEY and CDR2 SMNVEV (reference sequence). V lost 5 bases and J lost 1; bases outside the gene matches: 10. This CDR3 region has 16 residues. For the CDR3, the DNA is TGTGCCAGCAGTCCCGAGAAAGGGGAGGGCCAAGAGACCCAGTACTTC. It specifies CASSPEKGEGQETQYF.

This chain uses TRBV27 with TRBJ1-2, with a tentative D call TRBD1 (6 bases). The V and J ends lost 0 bases and 4 bases respectively, with 6 bases between them. Germline CDR1 is MNHEY and CDR2 is SMNVEV (reference sequence). This CDR3 has 13 amino acids. CDR3 in amino acids: CASSLSGGYGYTF. Written as DNA, the CDR3 is TGTGCCAGCAGTTTATCAGGGGGCTATGGCTACACCTTC.

Only a few counts were recorded for this clone. The J gene is TRBJ1-6, the V gene TRBV7-9; no clear D. The ends were cut back, 4 bases at V and 4 bases at J, with 8 bases in the middle. Germline CDR1 reads SEHNR; CDR2 reads FQNEAQ (reference sequence). The CDR3 is made up of 14 amino acids. CDR3 sequence reads: CASSSTGYNSPLHF. In DNA form, the CDR3 reads TGTGCCAGCAGCTCGACCGGGTATAATTCACCCCTCCACTTT. The variable domain in full, completed from reference TRBV7-9 and TRBJ1-6, reads DTGVSQNPRHKITKRGQNVTFRCDPISEHNRLYWYRQTLGQGPEFLTYFQNEAQLEKSRLLSDRFSAERPKGSFSTLEIQRTEQGDSAMYLCASSSTGYNSPLHFGNGTRLTVT.

The J gene is TRBJ2-3, the V gene TRBV5-1, with TRBD1 matching over 8 bases. From germline, CDR1 is SGHRS and CDR2 YFSETQ. CDR3 size: 15 residues. J lost 5 bases, V lost 3 bases, and 8 bases had no gene match. This CDR3 reads CASSSTGDGGDTQYF. CDR3 sequence (DNA): TGCGCCAGCAGCTCGACAGGGGATGGAGGAGATACGCAGTATTTT.

The rearrangement links TRBV11-3 to TRBJ2-5, with 7 nucleotides matching TRBD1. Germline CDR1 is SGHNT and CDR2 is YENEEA. The CDR3 is 16 amino acids. The V gene end was trimmed by 0 bases and the J gene end by 5 bases; junction bases not matched to a gene: 9. The CDR3, as DNA: TGTGCCAGCAGCTTAGATAGTGTTACAGGGGCTGAGACCCAGTACTTC. Residues: CASSLDSVTGAETQYF.

The chain has TRBV15 and TRBJ1-2, with 9 bases fitting TRBD1. CDR1 and CDR2 from the germline V gene are LNHNV and YYDKDF (reference sequence). V dropped 6 bases and J dropped 5; count of bases not matched to a gene: 7. There are 14 residues in the CDR3. This chain's CDR3 is CATRGGTGIYGYTF. Written as DNA, the CDR3 is TGTGCCACCAGGGGGGGGACAGGGATATATGGCTACACCTTC.

The genes are TRBV5-5 and TRBJ2-7; TRBD1 aligns across 10 bases. V was clipped by 2 bases and J by 5 bases; unmatched bases: 10. This CDR3 has 16 residues. In germline, CDR1 is SGHKS, CDR2 YYEKEE (reference sequence). Here the CDR3 reads CASSFPRDRGRDEQYF. The CDR3 DNA follows: TGTGCCAGCAGCTTCCCCCGGGACAGGGGACGGGACGAGCAGTACTTC.